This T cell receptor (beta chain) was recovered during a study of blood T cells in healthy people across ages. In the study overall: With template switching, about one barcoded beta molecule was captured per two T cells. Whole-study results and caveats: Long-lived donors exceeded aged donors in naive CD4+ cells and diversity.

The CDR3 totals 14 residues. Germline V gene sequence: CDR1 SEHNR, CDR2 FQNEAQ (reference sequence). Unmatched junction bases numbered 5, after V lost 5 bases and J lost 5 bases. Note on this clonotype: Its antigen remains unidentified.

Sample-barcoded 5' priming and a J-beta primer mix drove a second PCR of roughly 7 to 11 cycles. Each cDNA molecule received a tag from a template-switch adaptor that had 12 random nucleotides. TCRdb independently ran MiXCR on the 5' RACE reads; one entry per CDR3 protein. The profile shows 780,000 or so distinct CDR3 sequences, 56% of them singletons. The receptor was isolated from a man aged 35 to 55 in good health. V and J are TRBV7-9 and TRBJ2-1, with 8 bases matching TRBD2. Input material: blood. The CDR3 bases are TGTGCCAGCAGCCAGACTAGCGTGCACAATGAGCAGTTCTTC. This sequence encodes CASSQTSVHNEQFF.